One TCR beta chain is described in this entry. Its cognate antigen is unknown. Some clones are missing from TCRdb's copy, which holds only in-frame ones; the method was immunoSEQ multiplex PCR. The sample carries about 10,000 clones, roughly 66% recorded once. Non-transplant comparator patients with other cancers had at least five gastrointestinal samples and no known gastrointestinal disease. The CDR3 spans 13 residues. CDR1 is SQVTM, CDR2 ANQGSEA, per germline. Trimming shortened V by 1 base and J by 6 bases, and 12 bases separated the two germline ends. This sample stems from a study of tissue T cells after allogeneic stem cell transplantation. Study-wide results and caveats: Blood and spleen captured only part of the tissue TCR repertoire. Limitations included a small, clinically heterogeneous cohort and limited sampling depth. Alloreactivity or antigen specificity of tissue TCRs was not determined; some clones might be host cells.

The sequencing used tissue from the jejunum, collected at autopsy. The rearrangement uses TRBV29-1 and TRBJ1-1; tentatively, D is TRBD1 (5 bases). This TCR was recovered from a woman between 18 and 50 years old with breast cancer. CDR3: CSVEGPDSPEAFF. CDR3 nucleotide sequence: TGCAGCGTTGAAGGACCCGACAGCCCTGAAGCTTTCTTT.